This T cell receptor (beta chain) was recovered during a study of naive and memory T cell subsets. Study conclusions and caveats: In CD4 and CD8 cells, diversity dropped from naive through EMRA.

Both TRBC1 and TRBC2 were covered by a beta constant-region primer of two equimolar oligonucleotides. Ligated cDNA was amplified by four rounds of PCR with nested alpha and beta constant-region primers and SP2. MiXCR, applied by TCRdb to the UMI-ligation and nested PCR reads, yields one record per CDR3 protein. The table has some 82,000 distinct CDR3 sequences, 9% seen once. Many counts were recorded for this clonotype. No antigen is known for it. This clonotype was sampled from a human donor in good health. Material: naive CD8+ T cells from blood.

CDR3 bases: TGTGCCTGCGGGAACAATCAGCCCCAGCATTTT. It specifies CACGNNQPQHF. V is TRBV30 and J is TRBJ1-5; D remains ambiguous. Trimming took 6 bases from V and 3 from J, leaving 6 bases between them. CDR3 length: 11 residues. Germline CDR1 reads GTSNPN; CDR2 reads SVGIG (reference sequence).